These 4 T cell receptor beta chains share one sample of origin, sequenced in a study of CXCR3-negative and CXCR3-positive naive CD8 T cells. Study-wide results and caveats: TRB CDR3 hydrophobicity was greater in CXCR3-positive naive cells than in CXCR3-negative naive cells.

The method, 5' RACE with UMI labels, was used to prepare the TRB cDNA libraries. TCRdb reanalyzed the 5' RACE reads, giving one entry per CDR3 protein sequence and no DNA. This sample's table reports 120,000 to 150,000 distinct CDR3 sequences. No cognate antigen is known for these TCRs. Input material: naive CXCR3+ CD8+ T cells from blood. The subset was: CD45RO-CCR7+CD27+CD95- naive CD8+ T cells expressing CXCR3 (TNR3+). These TCRs come from a human donor in good health. Some clones in this sample may be carry-over from other donors' samples.

The genes are TRBV5-6 and TRBJ2-7; the TRBD1 assignment by TCRdb is unverifiable without DNA. The CDR3 has 12 amino acids. Per the germline V gene, CDR1 is SGHDT and CDR2 is YYEEEE. CDR3 sequence: CASSSGGSEQYF.

The CDR3 loop is CASSSETGGHNEQFF. The chain is built from TRBV7-9 and TRBJ2-1; the D call from TCRdb, TRBD1, cannot be confirmed without DNA. From germline, CDR1 is SEHNR and CDR2 FQNEAQ (reference sequence). The CDR3 totals 15 residues.

The chain couples TRBV5-1 to TRBJ1-1. The CDR3 is 15 amino acids. Germline V gives CDR1 SGHRS, CDR2 YFSETQ. The CDR3 reads CASTRLGPLNTEAFF.

The chain is built from TRBV7-9 and TRBJ2-5; TCRdb's D call, TRBD1, is unchecked because there is no DNA. The germline CDR1 and CDR2 sequences are SEHNR and FQNEAQ (reference sequence). CDR3 size: 17 residues. CDR3 sequence: CASSSTSGGTGEETQYF.